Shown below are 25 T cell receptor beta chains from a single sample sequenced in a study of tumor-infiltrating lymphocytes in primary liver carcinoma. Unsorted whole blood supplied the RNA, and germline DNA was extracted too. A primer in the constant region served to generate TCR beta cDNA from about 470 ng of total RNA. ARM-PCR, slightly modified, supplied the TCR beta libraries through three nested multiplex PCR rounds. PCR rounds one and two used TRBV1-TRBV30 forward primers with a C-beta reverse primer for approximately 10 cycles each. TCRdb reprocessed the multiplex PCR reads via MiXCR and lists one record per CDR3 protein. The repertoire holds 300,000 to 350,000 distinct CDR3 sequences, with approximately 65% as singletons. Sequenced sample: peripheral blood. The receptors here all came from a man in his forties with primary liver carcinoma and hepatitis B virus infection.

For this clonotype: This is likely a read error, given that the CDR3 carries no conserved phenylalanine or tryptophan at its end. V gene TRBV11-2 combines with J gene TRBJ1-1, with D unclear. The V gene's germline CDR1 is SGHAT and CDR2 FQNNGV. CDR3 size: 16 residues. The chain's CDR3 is CASGFDLVVGNTEAFL. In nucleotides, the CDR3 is TGTGCCAGCGGCTTTGACCTAGTAGTGGGGAACACTGAAGCTTTCTTA.

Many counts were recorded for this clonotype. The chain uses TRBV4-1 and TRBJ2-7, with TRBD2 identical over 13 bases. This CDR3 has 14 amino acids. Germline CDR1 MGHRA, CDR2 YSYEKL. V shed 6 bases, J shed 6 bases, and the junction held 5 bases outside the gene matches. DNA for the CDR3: TGCGCCAGCAGAAAGGGACTAGCGGGAACCGAGCAGTACTTC. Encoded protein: CASRKGLAGTEQYF.

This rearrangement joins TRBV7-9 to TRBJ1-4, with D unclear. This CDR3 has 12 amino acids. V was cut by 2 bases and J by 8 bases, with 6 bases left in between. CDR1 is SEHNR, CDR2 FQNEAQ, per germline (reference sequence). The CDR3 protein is CASSLLGEKLFF. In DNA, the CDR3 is TGTGCCAGCAGCTTACTGGGGGAAAAACTGTTTTTT.

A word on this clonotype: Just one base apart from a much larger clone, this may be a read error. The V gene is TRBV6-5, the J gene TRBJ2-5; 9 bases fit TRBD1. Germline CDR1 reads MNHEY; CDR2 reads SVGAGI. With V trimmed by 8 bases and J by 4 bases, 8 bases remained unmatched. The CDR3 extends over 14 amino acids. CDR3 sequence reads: CASGLQGQGETQYF. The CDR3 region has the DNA TGTGCCAGCGGTCTCCAGGGACAGGGAGAGACCCAGTACTTC.

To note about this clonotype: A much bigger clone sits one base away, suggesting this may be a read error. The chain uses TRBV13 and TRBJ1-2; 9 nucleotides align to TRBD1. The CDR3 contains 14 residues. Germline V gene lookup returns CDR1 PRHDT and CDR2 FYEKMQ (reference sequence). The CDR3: CVSSLGQGNYGYTF. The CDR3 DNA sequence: TGTGTCAGCAGCCTGGGACAGGGAAATTATGGCTACACCTTC.

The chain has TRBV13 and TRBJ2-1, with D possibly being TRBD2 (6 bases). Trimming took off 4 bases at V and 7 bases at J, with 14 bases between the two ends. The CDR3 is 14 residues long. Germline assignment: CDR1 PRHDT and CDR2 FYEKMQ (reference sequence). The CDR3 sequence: CASSSGGPNNEQFF. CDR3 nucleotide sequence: TGTGCCAGCAGCTCAGGAGGGCCAAATAATGAGCAGTTCTTC.

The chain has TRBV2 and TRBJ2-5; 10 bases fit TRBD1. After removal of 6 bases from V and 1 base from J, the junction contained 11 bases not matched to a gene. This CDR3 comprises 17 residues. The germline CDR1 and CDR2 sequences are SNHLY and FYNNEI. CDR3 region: CASSPGTGAFFQETQYF. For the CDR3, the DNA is TGTGCCAGCAGCCCCGGGACAGGGGCTTTCTTCCAAGAGACCCAGTACTTC.

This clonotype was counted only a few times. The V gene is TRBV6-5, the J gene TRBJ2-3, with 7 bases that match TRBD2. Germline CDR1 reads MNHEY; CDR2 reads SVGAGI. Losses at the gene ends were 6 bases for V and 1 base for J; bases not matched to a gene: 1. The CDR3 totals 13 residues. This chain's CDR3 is CASSRGGTDTQYF. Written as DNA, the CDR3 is TGTGCCAGCAGCCGGGGGGGCACAGATACGCAGTATTTT.

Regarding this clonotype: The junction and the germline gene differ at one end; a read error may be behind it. DNA of the CDR3: TGTGCCAGCAGCCTAAGACAGGCTGGGGGGGAGCTCTTTTTT. Translating gives CASSLRQAGGELFF. The rearrangement uses TRBV11-2 and TRBJ2-2, with TRBD2 as a possible D gene (7 bases). CDR3 size: 14 residues. Germline CDR1 reads SGHAT; CDR2 reads FQNNGV.

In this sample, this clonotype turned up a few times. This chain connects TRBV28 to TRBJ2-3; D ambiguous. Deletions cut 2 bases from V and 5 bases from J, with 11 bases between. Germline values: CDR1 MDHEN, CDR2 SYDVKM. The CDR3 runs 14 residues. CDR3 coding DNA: TGTGCCAGCAGTTTACCCCAGAGGAAAGATACGCAGTATTTT. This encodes CASSLPQRKDTQYF.

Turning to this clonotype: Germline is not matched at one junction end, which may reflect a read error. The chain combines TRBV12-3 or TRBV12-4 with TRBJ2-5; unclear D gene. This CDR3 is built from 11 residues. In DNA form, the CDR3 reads TGTGCCGGCAGTTTACGGGAGACCCAGTACTTC. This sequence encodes CAGSLRETQYF.

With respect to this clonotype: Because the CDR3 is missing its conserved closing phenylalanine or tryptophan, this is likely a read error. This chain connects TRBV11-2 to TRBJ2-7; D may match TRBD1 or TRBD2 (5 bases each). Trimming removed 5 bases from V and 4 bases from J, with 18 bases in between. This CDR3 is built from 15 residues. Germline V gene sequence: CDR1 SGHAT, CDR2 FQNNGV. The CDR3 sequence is CASSVWDESYYEQYL. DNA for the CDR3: TGTGCCAGCAGCGTGTGGGACGAATCCTATTACGAGCAGTACTTA.

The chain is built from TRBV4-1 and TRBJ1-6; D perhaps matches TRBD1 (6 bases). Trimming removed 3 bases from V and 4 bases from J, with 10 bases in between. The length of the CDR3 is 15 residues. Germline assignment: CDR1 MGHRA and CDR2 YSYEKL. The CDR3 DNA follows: TGCGCCAGCAGCCAGAGGGACAATTATAATTCACCCCTCCACTTT. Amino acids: CASSQRDNYNSPLHF.

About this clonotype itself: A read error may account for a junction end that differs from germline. This CDR3 reads CASSLDTGELYF. The DNA of the CDR3 is TGTGCCAGCAGCTTGGATACCGGGGAGCTGTATTTT. J is TRBJ2-2 and V is TRBV11-3, with D possibly matching TRBD2 (5 bases). Germline CDR1 and CDR2: SGHNT and YENEEA. The CDR3 has 12 amino acids.

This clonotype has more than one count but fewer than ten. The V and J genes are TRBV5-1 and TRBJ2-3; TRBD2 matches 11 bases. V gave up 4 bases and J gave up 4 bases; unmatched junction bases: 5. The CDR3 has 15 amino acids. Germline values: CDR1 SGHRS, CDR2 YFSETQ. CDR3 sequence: CASSHSGRASDTQYF. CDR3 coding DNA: TGCGCCAGCAGCCATAGCGGGAGGGCATCAGATACGCAGTATTTT.

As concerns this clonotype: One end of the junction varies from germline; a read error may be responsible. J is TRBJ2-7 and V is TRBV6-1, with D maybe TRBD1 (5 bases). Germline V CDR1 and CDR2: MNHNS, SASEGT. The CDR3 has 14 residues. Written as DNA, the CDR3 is TGTGCCAGCAATGGGATCAGGGCCCCCTACGAGCAGTATTTC. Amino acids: CASNGIRAPYEQYF.

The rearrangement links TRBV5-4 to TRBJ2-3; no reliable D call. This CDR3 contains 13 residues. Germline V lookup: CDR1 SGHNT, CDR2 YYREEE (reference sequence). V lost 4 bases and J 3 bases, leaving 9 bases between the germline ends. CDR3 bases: TGTGCCAGCAGCCACTGGGGAACAGATACGCAGTATTTT. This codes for CASSHWGTDTQYF.

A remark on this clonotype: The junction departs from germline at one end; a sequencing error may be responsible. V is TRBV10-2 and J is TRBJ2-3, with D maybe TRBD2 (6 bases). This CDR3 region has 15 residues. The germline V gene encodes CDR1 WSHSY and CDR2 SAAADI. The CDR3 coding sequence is TGCGACAGCAGCGATTGGGGGTCCGGGGGTGATACGCAGTATTTT. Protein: CDSSDWGSGGDTQYF.

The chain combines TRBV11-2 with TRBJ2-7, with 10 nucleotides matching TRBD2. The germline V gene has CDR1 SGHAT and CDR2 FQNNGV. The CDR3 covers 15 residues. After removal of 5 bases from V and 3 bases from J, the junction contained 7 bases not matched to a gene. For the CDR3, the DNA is TGTGCCAGCAGCCCGGGACTAGCGCCGTTCTACGAGCAGTACTTC. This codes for CASSPGLAPFYEQYF. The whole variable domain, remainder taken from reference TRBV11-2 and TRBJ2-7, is EAGVAQSPRYKIIEKRQSVAFWCNPISGHATLYWYQQILGQGPKLLIQFQNNGVVDDSQLPKDRFSAERLKGVDSTLKIQPAKLEDSAVYLCASSPGLAPFYEQYFGPGTRLTVT.

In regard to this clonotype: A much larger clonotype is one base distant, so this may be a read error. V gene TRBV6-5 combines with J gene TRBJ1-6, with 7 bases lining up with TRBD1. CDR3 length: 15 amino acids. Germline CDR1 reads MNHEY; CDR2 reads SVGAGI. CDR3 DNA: TGTTCCAGCAGTTACGGGACAGCCTATAATTCACCCCTCCACTTT. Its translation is CSSSYGTAYNSPLHF.

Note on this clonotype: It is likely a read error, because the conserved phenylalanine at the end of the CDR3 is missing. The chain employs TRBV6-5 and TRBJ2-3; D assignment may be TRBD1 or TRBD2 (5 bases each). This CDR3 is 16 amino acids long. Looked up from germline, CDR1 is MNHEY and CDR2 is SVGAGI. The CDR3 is CASSYSIFPQGDTQYS. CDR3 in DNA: TGTGCCAGCAGTTACTCGATTTTCCCCCAGGGAGATACTCAGTATTCT.

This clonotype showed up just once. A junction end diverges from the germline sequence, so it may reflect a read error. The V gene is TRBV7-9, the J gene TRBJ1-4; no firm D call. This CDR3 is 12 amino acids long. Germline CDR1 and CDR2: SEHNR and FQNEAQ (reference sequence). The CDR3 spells CTSSLQSEKLFF. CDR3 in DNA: TGTACCAGCAGCTTACAGAGCGAAAAACTGTTTTTT.

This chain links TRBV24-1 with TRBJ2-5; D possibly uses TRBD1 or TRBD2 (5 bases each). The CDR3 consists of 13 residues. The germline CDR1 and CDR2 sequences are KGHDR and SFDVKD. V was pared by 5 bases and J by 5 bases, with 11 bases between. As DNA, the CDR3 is TGTGCCACCAGTGGAGGGGAAACGGAGACCCAGTACTTC. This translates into CATSGGETETQYF.

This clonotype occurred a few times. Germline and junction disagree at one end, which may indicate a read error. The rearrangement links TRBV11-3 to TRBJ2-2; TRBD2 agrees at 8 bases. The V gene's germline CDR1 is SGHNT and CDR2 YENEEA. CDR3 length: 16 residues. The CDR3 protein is CASSLVAGMNTGELSF. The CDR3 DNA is TGTGCCAGCAGCTTAGTAGCGGGAATGAACACCGGGGAGCTGTCTTTT. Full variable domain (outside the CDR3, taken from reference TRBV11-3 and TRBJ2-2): EAGVVQSPRYKIIEKKQPVAFWCNPISGHNTLYWYLQNLGQGPELLIRYENEEAVDDSQLPKDRFSAERLKGVDSTLKIQPAELGDSAVYLCASSLVAGMNTGELSFGEGSRLTVL.

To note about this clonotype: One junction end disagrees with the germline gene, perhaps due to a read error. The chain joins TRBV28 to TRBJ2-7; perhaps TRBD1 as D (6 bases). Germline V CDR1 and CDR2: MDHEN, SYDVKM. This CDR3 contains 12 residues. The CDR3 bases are TGTGCCAGCACCGAAATACAGGGCCCGCAGGACTTC. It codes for CASTEIQGPQDF.